This T cell receptor beta chain was identified during a study of early T cells in non-severe SARS-CoV-2 infection. At the level of the study: Investigators sequenced bulk RNA drawn from unsorted whole blood, and chains remained unpaired. The study's findings and limits: VDJdb-based annotation leaned toward anti-spike CD8 responses and missed private and CD4 specificities.

Unique molecular identifiers (one per individual cDNA molecule) were attached. TCRdb recomputed calls from the 5' RACE reads with MiXCR, one row per CDR3 protein. This sample has under 80,000 distinct CDR3 sequences, with around a tenth found just once. Germline CDR1 and CDR2: LNHNV and YYDKDF (reference sequence). The CDR3 loop spans 14 amino acids. Trimming removed 8 bases at V and 0 bases at J, with 13 bases between. This clonotype was seen many times. The target antigen is unknown. V gene TRBV15 combines with J gene TRBJ1-1; D not resolved. This receptor was taken from an adult who was a healthcare worker with PCR-confirmed SARS-CoV-2 infection or an uninfected control (not recorded which). The sequencing input was whole blood. The CDR3 reads CATPLAVMNTEAFF. CDR3 nucleotides: TGTGCCACCCCCTTGGCGGTAATGAACACTGAAGCTTTCTTT.